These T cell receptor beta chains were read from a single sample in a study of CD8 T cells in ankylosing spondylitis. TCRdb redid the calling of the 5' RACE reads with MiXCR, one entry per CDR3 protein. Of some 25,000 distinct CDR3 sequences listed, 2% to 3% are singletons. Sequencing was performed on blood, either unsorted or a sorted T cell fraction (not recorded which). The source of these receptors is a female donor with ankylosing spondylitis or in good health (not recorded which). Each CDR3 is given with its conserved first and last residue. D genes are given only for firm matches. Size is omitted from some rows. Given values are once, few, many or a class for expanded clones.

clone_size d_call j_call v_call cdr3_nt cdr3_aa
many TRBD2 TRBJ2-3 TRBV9 TGTGCCAGCAGCGTAGGAGCGGGGGATATCACAGATACGCAGTATTTT CASSVGAGDITDTQYF
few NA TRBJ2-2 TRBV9 TGTGCCAGCAGCGCATCGGGACGGCACACCGGGGAGCTGTTTTTT CASSASGRHTGELFF
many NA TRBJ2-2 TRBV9 TGTGCCAGCAGCGTAGTGGACACCGGGGAGCTGTTTTTT CASSVVDTGELFF
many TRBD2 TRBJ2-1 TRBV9 TGTGCCAGCAGCGTAGTCGGCGGGGGGTGGAGTGAGCAGTTCTTC CASSVVGGGWSEQFF
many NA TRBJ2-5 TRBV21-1 TGTGCCAGCAGGAAAACAGGGACCCTCGAGACCCAGTACTTC CASRKTGTLETQYF
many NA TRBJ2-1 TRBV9 TGTGCCAGCAGCGTAGTTACCGGGGGAAATGAGCAGTTCTTC CASSVVTGGNEQFF
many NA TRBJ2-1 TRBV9 TGTGCCAGCAGCCCGGTAGCTGGCCCCTACAATGAGCAGTTCTTC CASSPVAGPYNEQFF
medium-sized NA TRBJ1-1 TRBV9 TGTGCCAGCAGCGTAGCAGCAGGGACTAACACTGAAGCTTTCTTT CASSVAAGTNTEAFF
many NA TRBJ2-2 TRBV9 TGTGCCAGCAGCGTAGGACTGGGCTTCACCGGGGAGCTGTTTTTT CASSVGLGFTGELFF
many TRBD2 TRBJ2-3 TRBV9 TGTGCCAGCAGCGAACGACTAGCTGTAGATACGCAGTATTTT CASSERLAVDTQYF
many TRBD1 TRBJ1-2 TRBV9 TGTGCCAGCAGCGTAGTGACAGGGGGCGGTGGCTACACCTTC CASSVVTGGGGYTF
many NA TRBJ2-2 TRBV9 TGTGCCAGCAGGGCGTCAAGCACCGGGGAGCTGTTTTTT CASRASSTGELFF
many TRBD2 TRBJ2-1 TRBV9 TGTGCCAGCAGCTACGGGACTAGCGGGAATGAGCAGTTCTTC CASSYGTSGNEQFF
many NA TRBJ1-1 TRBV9 TGTGCCAGCAGCGTAGATTTGCTCGGGACCACTGAAGCTTTCTTT CASSVDLLGTTEAFF
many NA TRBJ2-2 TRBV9 TGTGCCAGCAGCGTAGATCTAGCTTCTGGGGAGCTGTTTTTT CASSVDLASGELFF
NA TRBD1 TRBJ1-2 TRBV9 TGTGCCAGCAGCGCAGCGGGACAGGGGAACTATGGCTACACCTTC CASSAAGQGNYGYTF